Described below is a single T cell receptor (beta chain) sequence and its context. The antigen is not known. Clones were read by immunoSEQ multiplex PCR, and TCRdb kept only the in-frame ones, dropping some. Found here are roughly 150,000 clones, 95% to 96% of them singletons; the top ten hold about 0.94%. This entry is derived from a study of cytomegalovirus exposure and HLA in healthy donors. Study conclusions and caveats: The authors enumerated over 150 TCR beta chains as linked to cytomegalovirus.

This CDR3 contains 12 residues. Germline CDR1 SGDLS, CDR2 YYNGEE. The V end lost 3 bases, the J end lost 6 bases, and 8 bases lay between the germline ends. Sequenced sample: PBMCs. The TCR was taken from a woman between 18 and 30 years old in good health and CMV-seronegative. The J gene is TRBJ2-3, the V gene TRBV9; possibly TRBD2 for D (5 bases). The CDR3 loop is CASSAGVDTQYF. The DNA of the CDR3 is TGTGCCAGCAGCGCCGGGGTCGATACGCAGTATTTT.